The T cell receptor beta chain described here comes from a study of cytomegalovirus exposure and HLA in healthy donors. Study-wide findings and caveats: Cytomegalovirus-associated status was assigned to some 160 TCR beta chains. Apart from CMV serostatus, no immune exposure information was available. The authors reported that TCR beta sequences could predict HLA-A and HLA-B alleles. These predictions were accurate for most subjects in the first cohort.

PCR amplification relied on 60 Vbeta primers (plus 13 Jbeta primers). Profiling relied on immunoSEQ multiplex PCR, and the TCRdb table lists in-frame clones only, not all of them. The data contain a few hundred thousand clones, about 78% of them singletons. About this clone: Its antigen remains unknown.

This CDR3 contains 16 residues. The germline V and J ends were trimmed by 4 bases and 0 bases, with 13 bases remaining between them. Germline V gene sequence: CDR1 MNHEY, CDR2 SVGAGI. The sample comprised PBMCs. The rearrangement joins TRBV6-5 to TRBJ2-1; tentative D call: TRBD2 (6 bases). The sequence was obtained from a woman aged 25 to 45 in good health and CMV-seronegative. The CDR3 DNA follows: TGTGCCAGCAGTTCTAGGAGGGCAGGCTCCTACAATGAGCAGTTCTTC. Translating gives CASSSRRAGSYNEQFF.